This T cell receptor (beta chain) was sequenced for a study of CD8+CD57+ T cells in acquired aplastic anemia. For the study at large: Sorted CD4+ plus CD8+ cells gave DNA averaging around 3.2 ug. Findings of the study overall: No significant difference in CD8+ Simpson's diversity was found between patients and controls. A set of around 30 CD8+ CDR3 sequences was shared between patients and controls, and these sequences appeared highly expressed in patients.

This clonotype was found a few times. Its specificity is unknown. Genomic DNA acted as the template from which TCR beta VDJ combination and CDR3 sequence profiling were carried out. From the reads, TCRdb called clonotypes with MiXCR, one entry per CDR3 protein. The sample shows about 270,000 distinct CDR3 sequences, roughly three fifths of them seen only once. CDR1 and CDR2 from the germline V gene are SQVTM and ANQGSEA. This CDR3 is built from 13 residues. V shed 6 bases and J shed 0 bases, with 12 bases lying between them. Sequences were obtained from sorted CD4+, CD8+, or CD8+CD57+ T cells (not recorded which) from PBMCs. The rearrangement links TRBV29-1 to TRBJ2-7, with D perhaps TRBD1 or TRBD2 (5 bases each). The receptor was derived from a human donor with severe aplastic anemia or a healthy control (not recorded which). This CDR3 is CSVGEQDSYEQYF. The CDR3 region has the DNA TGCAGCGTCGGGGAACAGGACTCCTACGAGCAGTACTTC.